This T cell receptor beta chain was observed in a study of blood T cell repertoires in COVID-19. About the research overall: The United States, Italy and Spain were the sources of the acute and convalescent COVID-19 samples. PBMCs, B-cell-depleted T cells, or T cells provided the cDNA or gDNA that made up the material.

Germline values: CDR1 MNHNS, CDR2 SASEGT. The J segment lost 0 bases and the V segment lost 2 bases, leaving 9 bases of the junction unmatched. This CDR3 comprises 18 residues. Original analysis: It was from reference gene primer amplification that nucleated cell counts were estimated. Only in-frame clones appear in the TCRdb table, and some are missing; sequencing was by immunoSEQ multiplex PCR. The DNA was the basis for D and trimming; V, J and clone size are from that table. The data contain approximately 240,000 clones, 84% of them singletons. Sequencing input: peripheral blood. This sequence joins TRBV6-1 and TRBJ1-5; 8 nucleotides agree with TRBD1. The origin of this receptor is a man aged 50 or older with acute or convalescent COVID-19. Here the CDR3 reads CASSEYWDRKNSNQPQHF. The CDR3 DNA reads TGTGCCAGCAGTGAATACTGGGACAGGAAAAATAGCAATCAGCCCCAGCATTTT.